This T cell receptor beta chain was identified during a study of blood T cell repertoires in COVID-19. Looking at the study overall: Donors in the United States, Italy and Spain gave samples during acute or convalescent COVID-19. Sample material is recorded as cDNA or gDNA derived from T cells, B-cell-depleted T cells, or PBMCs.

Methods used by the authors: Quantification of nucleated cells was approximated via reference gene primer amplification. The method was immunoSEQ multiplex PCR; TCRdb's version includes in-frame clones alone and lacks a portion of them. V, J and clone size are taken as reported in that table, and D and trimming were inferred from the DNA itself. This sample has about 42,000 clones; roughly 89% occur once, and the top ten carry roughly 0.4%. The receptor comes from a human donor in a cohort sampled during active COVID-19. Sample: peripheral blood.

The CDR3 reads CASSGRTGDYGYTF. The CDR3 DNA reads as TGTGCCAGCAGTGGGAGGACAGGCGACTATGGCTACACCTTC. The V call is TRBV5-4, the J call TRBJ1-2, with TRBD1 matching 7 bases. This CDR3 region has 14 residues. Trimming at V came to 5 bases and at J to 3 bases, leaving 7 bases not matched to a gene. CDR1 and CDR2 (germline): SGHNT, YYREEE (reference sequence).